These 12 T cell receptor beta chains originate from one sample sequenced in a study of naive and memory T cell subsets. Ligated cDNA underwent four rounds of PCR with nested alpha and beta constant region primers and SP2. TCRdb reprocessed the 5' RACE reads with MiXCR, giving one entry per CDR3 protein. This sample has 57,000 or so distinct CDR3 sequences, with 7.2% found just once. A UMI-containing oligonucleotide was joined by 3' ligation to the TCR cDNA template. The origin of the receptors is a male donor in good health.

This clonotype was found many times. The chain has TRBV14 and TRBJ2-3, with D unresolved. V was trimmed by 4 bases and J by 2 bases, leaving 16 bases between them. Germline loops: CDR1 SGHDN, CDR2 FVKESK. The CDR3 runs 16 residues. The DNA for the CDR3 is TGTGCCAGCAGCCTACGTACATCCCCCCACACAGATACGCAGTATTTT. The encoded protein is CASSLRTSPHTDTQYF.

This sequence joins TRBV6-1 and TRBJ1-1, with 9 bases matching TRBD1. The germline V gene has CDR1 MNHNS and CDR2 SASEGT. J gave up 2 bases and V 5 bases, and 15 bases lay outside the gene matches. The CDR3 spans 18 residues. CDR3 amino acids: CASSPWVLGTGTNTEAFF. The CDR3 DNA sequence: TGTGCCAGCAGTCCGTGGGTTTTGGGGACAGGGACTAACACTGAAGCTTTCTTT.

Ten or more counts support this clonotype. This chain joins TRBV4-1 and TRBJ1-2, with unresolved D. This CDR3 comprises 15 residues. CDR1 and CDR2 from the germline V gene are MGHRA and YSYEKL. The V end was cut by 4 bases, the J end by 2 bases, with 14 bases between. The CDR3 sequence is CASSPSQVENYGYTF. The DNA for the CDR3 is TGCGCCAGCAGCCCAAGCCAGGTAGAGAACTATGGCTACACCTTC.

The table lists this clonotype with a count of one. This sequence joins TRBV28 and TRBJ1-1; 8 bases match TRBD1. CDR1 and CDR2 from the germline V gene are MDHEN and SYDVKM. J lost 7 bases, V lost 5 bases, and 12 bases had no gene match. The CDR3 runs to 15 residues. DNA for the CDR3: TGTGCCAGCAGTGCTGGGGGACAGGTGAGAAATGAAGCTTTCTTT. Protein sequence: CASSAGGQVRNEAFF.

This clonotype was seen repeatedly, ten times or more. The CDR3 reads CASSELGPLYEQYF. The DNA of the CDR3 is TGTGCCAGCAGTGAATTGGGCCCCCTCTACGAGCAGTACTTC. The chain is built from TRBV6-1 and TRBJ2-7; no clear D. The CDR3 consists of 14 residues. Germline values: CDR1 MNHNS, CDR2 SASEGT. Between the trimmed V and J ends, which lost 2 bases and 3 bases, there was a span of 11 bases.

The table lists this clonotype with many counts. The genes are TRBV6-2 or TRBV6-3 and TRBJ2-7; D call uncertain. Between the trimmed V and J ends, which lost 3 bases and 6 bases, there was a span of 9 bases. The germline CDR1 and CDR2 sequences are MNHEY and SVGEGT. The CDR3 has 12 residues. The CDR3 DNA reads TGTGCCAGCAGTTATGTCAGCTCCGAGCAGTACTTC. This gives the protein CASSYVSSEQYF.

The sample holds a few counts of this clonotype. The chain uses TRBV11-2 and TRBJ1-4; D ambiguous. V was trimmed by 4 bases and J by 3 bases, leaving 12 bases between them. The CDR3 is 15 amino acids. Germline CDR1 SGHAT, CDR2 FQNNGV. CDR3 amino acids: CASSSQSKANEKLFF. Written as DNA, the CDR3 is TGTGCCAGCAGCTCGCAGTCCAAGGCTAATGAAAAACTGTTTTTT.

This clonotype has more than one count but fewer than ten. The V call is TRBV5-6, the J call TRBJ2-1, with D unresolved. The germline V gene encodes CDR1 SGHDT and CDR2 YYEEEE. The CDR3 length is 12 residues. V was cut by 0 bases and J by 5 bases, with 3 bases left in between. The CDR3 DNA follows: TGTGCCAGCAGCTTGGAGGACAATGAGCAGTTCTTC. This codes for CASSLEDNEQFF. Combining the CDR3 with reference TRBV5-6 and TRBJ2-1 gives the whole variable domain DAGVTQSPTHLIKTRGQQVTLRCSPKSGHDTVSWYQQALGQGPQFIFQYYEEEERQRGNFPDRFSGHQFPNYSSELNVNALLLGDSALYLCASSLEDNEQFFGPGTRLTVL.

This clonotype has more than one count but fewer than ten. The rearrangement links TRBV10-3 to TRBJ1-5; D is undetermined. The CDR3 is 15 amino acids. V was trimmed by 0 bases and J by 2 bases, leaving 8 bases between them. Germline values: CDR1 ENHRY, CDR2 SYGVKD. The CDR3 sequence is CAISESEVGNQPQHF. The CDR3 DNA sequence: TGTGCCATCAGTGAGTCTGAAGTTGGCAATCAGCCCCAGCATTTT.

This clonotype was seen only a few times. The chain has TRBV29-1 and TRBJ2-5, with TRBD1 matching over 7 bases. From germline, CDR1 is SQVTM and CDR2 ANQGSEA. The CDR3 consists of 12 residues. The V gene end was trimmed by 3 bases and the J gene end by 6 bases; junction bases not matched to a gene: 4. CDR3 DNA: TGCAGCGTTGACCAGACAGGGCAGACCCAGTACTTC. Translated: CSVDQTGQTQYF.

The chain is built from TRBV5-6 and TRBJ2-4, with TRBD2 as a possible D gene (6 bases). Germline V CDR1 and CDR2: SGHDT, YYEEEE. V was trimmed by 3 bases and J by 0 bases, leaving 13 bases between them. This CDR3 is built from 16 residues. Here the CDR3 reads CASSWDSSLAKNIQYF. CDR3 sequence (DNA): TGTGCCAGCAGCTGGGACTCATCCTTAGCCAAAAACATTCAGTACTTC.

The chain employs TRBV28 and TRBJ1-4; D is uncertain. CDR1 and CDR2 from the germline V gene are MDHEN and SYDVKM. V was trimmed by 7 bases and J by 0 bases, leaving 12 bases between them. The CDR3 runs to 15 residues. The CDR3 DNA sequence: TGTGCCAGCACCCCCCGTCCCGCAACTAATGAAAAACTGTTTTTT. It yields the protein CASTPRPATNEKLFF.